Listed below are T cell receptor beta chains from one sample, sequenced in a study of identical twins. Via MiXCR, TCRdb re-called the 5' RACE reads, giving one row per CDR3 protein. Of about 220,000 distinct CDR3 sequences listed, approximately 8% are singletons. This same sample was also part of a study on yellow fever vaccine responses in identical twins.

Sequences were obtained from CD8+ T cells sorted from blood. These receptors all stem from a woman between 18 and 29 years old in good health. Both conserved end residues are trimmed from each CDR3.

TRBJ2-5	TRBV3-1	ASSQVKLLQETQY
TRBJ2-7	TRBV27	ASSSGLAGGQSSYEQY
TRBJ2-3	TRBV7-9	ASSPADSLYTDTQY
TRBJ2-1	TRBV5-1	ASSTGLGVSYNEQF
TRBJ2-2	TRBV28	ASFQTQPNTGELF
TRBJ1-1	TRBV28	ASSLPLTRTSGTEAF
TRBJ1-1	TRBV28	ASSFPGFNTEAF
TRBJ2-7	TRBV7-9	ASSLQFYEQY
TRBJ2-2	TRBV15	ATSTGQNTGELF
TRBJ2-1	TRBV13	ASSSAHGGPGF
TRBJ1-1	TRBV18	ASSPPQSFTEAF
TRBJ1-2	TRBV7-9	ASSSPNRDGYT
TRBJ1-1	TRBV11-2	ASSGGQPNTEAF
TRBJ2-1	TRBV7-8	ASRRGLAGELI
TRBJ2-5	TRBV12-3/TRBV12-4	ASSTTMAGGETQY
TRBJ2-1	TRBV18	ASSPRRTNNEQF
TRBJ2-5	TRBV2	ASSEWGETQY
TRBJ2-3	TRBV7-9	ASSFRREVEDTQY
TRBJ2-1	TRBV28	ASSFREQF
TRBJ2-5	TRBV28	ASRGRETQY
TRBJ2-7	TRBV6-1	ASSRHWERSYEQY
TRBJ2-1	TRBV2	ASGLADSYNEQF
TRBJ2-1	TRBV18	ASSPPEDRFNEQF
TRBJ2-1	TRBV29-1	SVWTGNNEQF
TRBJ2-3	TRBV4-3	ASSPHYTSGYPSRDTQY
TRBJ1-1	TRBV19	ATTPGTGGTEAF
TRBJ2-5	TRBV25-1	ASSAQETQY
TRBJ1-1	TRBV7-6	ASSEGTGSENTEAF
TRBJ2-1	TRBV10-3	AIRAGSPEGMQF
TRBJ2-1	TRBV12-3/TRBV12-4	ASSPDQAGQNNEQF
TRBJ2-7	TRBV2	ASSESPPLARSYEQY
TRBJ2-7	TRBV4-2	ASSQGTASGFYEQY
TRBJ2-1	TRBV13	ASTLWTRKYNEQF